The following is a T cell receptor (beta chain) sequence with its context. What it binds is unknown. The data originate from a study of beta chain features in type 1 diabetes. Study-wide context: What patients shared with healthy donors was a similar profile of age, gender and cell yields. Sorted cells examined across all samples numbered around 100 million.

The CDR3 contains 15 residues. Germline loops: CDR1 SGHRS, CDR2 YFSETQ. Unmatched junction bases numbered 5, after V lost 4 bases and J lost 5 bases. Investigators reverse transcribed all isolated RNA, so they sequenced expressed TCRB transcripts. Measured with immunoSEQ multiplex PCR; TCRdb has only the in-frame clones, and not every one. This table holds about 930,000 clones, 15% to 20% found once. General observations from the study: The VDJ junctions of type 1 diabetes patients carried fewer insertions and more deletions.

Specimen: naive CD4+ T cells from blood. The TCR originated in a woman aged 18-29 years in good health. J is TRBJ2-2 and V is TRBV5-1, with 10 bases lining up with TRBD1. CDR3 DNA sequence: TGCGCCAGCAGCAGAGGGACAGGGGAAACCGGGGAGCTGTTTTTT. Its translation: CASSRGTGETGELFF. Based on the CDR3 plus reference TRBV5-1 and TRBJ2-2, the full variable domain is KAGVTQTPRYLIKTRGQQVTLSCSPISGHRSVSWYQQTPGQGLQFLFEYFSETQRNKGNFPGRFSGRQFSNSRSEMNVSTLELGDSALYLCASSRGTGETGELFFGEGSRLTVL.